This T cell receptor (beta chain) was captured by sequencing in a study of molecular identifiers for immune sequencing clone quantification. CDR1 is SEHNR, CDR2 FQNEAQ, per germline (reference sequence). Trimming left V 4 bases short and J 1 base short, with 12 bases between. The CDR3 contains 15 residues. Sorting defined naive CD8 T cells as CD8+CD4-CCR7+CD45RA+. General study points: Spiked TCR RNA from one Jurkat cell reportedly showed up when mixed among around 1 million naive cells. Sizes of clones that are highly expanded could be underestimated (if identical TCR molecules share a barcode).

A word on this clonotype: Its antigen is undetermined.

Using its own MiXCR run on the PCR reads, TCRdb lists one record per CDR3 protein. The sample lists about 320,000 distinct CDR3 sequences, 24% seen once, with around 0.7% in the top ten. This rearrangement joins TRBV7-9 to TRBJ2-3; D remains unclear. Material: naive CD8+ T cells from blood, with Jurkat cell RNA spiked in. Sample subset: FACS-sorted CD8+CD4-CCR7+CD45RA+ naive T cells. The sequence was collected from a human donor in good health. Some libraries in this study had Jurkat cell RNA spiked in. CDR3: CASSYLPKGTDTQYF. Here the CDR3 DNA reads TGTGCCAGCAGCTACCTACCCAAAGGCACAGATACGCAGTATTTT. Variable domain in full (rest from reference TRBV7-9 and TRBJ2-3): DTGVSQNPRHKITKRGQNVTFRCDPISEHNRLYWYRQTLGQGPEFLTYFQNEAQLEKSRLLSDRFSAERPKGSFSTLEIQRTEQGDSAMYLCASSYLPKGTDTQYFGPGTRLTVL.